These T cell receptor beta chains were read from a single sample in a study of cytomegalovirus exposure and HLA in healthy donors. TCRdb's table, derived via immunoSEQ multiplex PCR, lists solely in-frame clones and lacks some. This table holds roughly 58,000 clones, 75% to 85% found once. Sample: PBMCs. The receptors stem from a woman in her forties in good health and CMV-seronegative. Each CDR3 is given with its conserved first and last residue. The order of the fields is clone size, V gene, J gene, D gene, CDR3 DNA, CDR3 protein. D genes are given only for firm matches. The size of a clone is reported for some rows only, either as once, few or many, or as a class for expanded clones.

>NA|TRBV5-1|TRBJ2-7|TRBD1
TGCGCCAGCAGCGGAGAACAGGGGAACTACGAGCAGTACTTC
CASSGEQGNYEQYF
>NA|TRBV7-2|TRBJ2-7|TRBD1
TGTGCCAGCAGCTTCCATAGGGGGCTCTACGAGCAGTACTTC
CASSFHRGLYEQYF
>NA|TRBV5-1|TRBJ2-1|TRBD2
TGCGCCAGCAGCATTGGGGACGGACTAGCGAGGAATGAGCAGTTCTTC
CASSIGDGLARNEQFF
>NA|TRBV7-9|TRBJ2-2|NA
TGTGCCACAACCTCCCCTGGACAGAACACCGGGGAGCTGTTTTTT
CATTSPGQNTGELFF
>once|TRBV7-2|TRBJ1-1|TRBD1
TGTGCCAGCAGCGCCCGCCCGGGACAGGGGACGGTGAGGAACACTGAAGCTTTCTTT
CASSARPGQGTVRNTEAFF
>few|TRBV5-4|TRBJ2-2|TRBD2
TGTGCCAGCAGCCCGCGGGAGTACGGGGAGCTGTTTTTT
CASSPREYGELFF
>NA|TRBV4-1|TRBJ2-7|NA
TGCGCCAGCAGCCAAGAAGCGGCAGTTCGCTCCTACGAGCAGTACTTC
CASSQEAAVRSYEQYF
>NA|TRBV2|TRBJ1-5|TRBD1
TGTGCCAGCAGCGGACAGGGAAGGATTCAGCCCCAGCATTTT
CASSGQGRIQPQHF
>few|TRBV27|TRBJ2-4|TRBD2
TGTGCCAGCAGTCCCCATAGCGGGAACGGCAAAAACATTCAGTACTTC
CASSPHSGNGKNIQYF
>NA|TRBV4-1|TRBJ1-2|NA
TGCGCCAGCAGCCAGCAACAGGGAAGAGGGACCTATGGCTACACCTTC
CASSQQQGRGTYGYTF
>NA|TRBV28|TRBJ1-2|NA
TGTGCCAGCAGTCCCTCCCCGGGGAACTATGGCTACACCTTC
CASSPSPGNYGYTF
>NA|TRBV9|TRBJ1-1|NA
TGTGCCAGCAGCGTAGATTCAGACTCCCGAATCACTGAAGCTTTCTTT
CASSVDSDSRITEAFF
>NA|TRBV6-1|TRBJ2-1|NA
TGTGCCAGCAGTGATTGGGGCCCCGGAGTGAAGTTCTTC
CASSDWGPGVKFF
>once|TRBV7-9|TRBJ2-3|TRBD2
TGTTCCAGCAGCTTAGCGTATGATAGCGGGAGCACAGATACGCAGTATTTT
CSSSLAYDSGSTDTQYF
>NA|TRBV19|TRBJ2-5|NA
TGTGCCAGTAGTATAGATCAGAGGATGGAAGAGACCCAGTACTTC
CASSIDQRMEETQYF
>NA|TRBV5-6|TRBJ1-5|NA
TGTGCCAGCAGCTTGGAGGGAGGCAATCAGCCCCAGCATTTT
CASSLEGGNQPQHF
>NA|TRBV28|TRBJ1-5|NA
TGTGCCAGCAGGCCAAGCCGGGTTCGGATCTATAGCAATCAGCCCCAGCATTTT
CASRPSRVRIYSNQPQHF
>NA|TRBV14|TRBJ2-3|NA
TGTGCCAGCAGCCACGCAGATACGCAGTATTTT
CASSHADTQYF
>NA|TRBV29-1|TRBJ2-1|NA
TGCAGCGCTGCGCCGTATGAGCCTTACAATGAGCAGTTCTTC
CSAAPYEPYNEQFF
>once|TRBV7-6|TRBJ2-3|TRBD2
TGTGCCAGCAGCTTAGCGGAACTAGCGGGAGGAAATACGCAGTATTTT
CASSLAELAGGNTQYF
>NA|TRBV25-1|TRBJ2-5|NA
TGTGCCAGCAGTTCGAGGAACTTTTACGGGACCCAGTACTTC
CASSSRNFYGTQYF
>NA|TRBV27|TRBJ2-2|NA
TGTGCCAGCAGTTTGGGTTGGTGGGGCTCGAACACCGGGGAGCTGTTTTTT
CASSLGWWGSNTGELFF
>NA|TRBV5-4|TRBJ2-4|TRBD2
TGTGCCAGCAGCATAGCAGCGGGAGTCGGGGACATTCAGTACTTC
CASSIAAGVGDIQYF
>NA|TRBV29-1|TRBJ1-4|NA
TGCAGCGCTCACTTGGCAACTAATGAAAAACTGTTTTTT
CSAHLATNEKLFF
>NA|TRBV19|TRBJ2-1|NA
TGTGCCAGTAGTGGTGCTTTGGGCAACCCCTACAATGAGCAGTTCTTC
CASSGALGNPYNEQFF
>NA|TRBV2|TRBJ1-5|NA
TGTGCCAGCAGTGAAGCCCGCAGTAGCAATCAGCCCCAGCATTTT
CASSEARSSNQPQHF
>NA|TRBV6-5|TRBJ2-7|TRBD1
TGTGCCAGTGGGCAGGGGGAGCTCGAGCAGTACTTC
CASGQGELEQYF
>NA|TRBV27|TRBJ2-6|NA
TGTGCCAGCAGACAGGACTCTGGGGCCAACGTCCTGACTTTC
CASRQDSGANVLTF
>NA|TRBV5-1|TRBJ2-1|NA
TGCGCCAGCAGCGAACAGGAGAGCTCCTACAATGAGCAGTTCTTC
CASSEQESSYNEQFF
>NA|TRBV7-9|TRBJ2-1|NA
TGTGCCAGCAGCCCTCGACTAGGGTCCGACAATGAGCAGTTCTTC
CASSPRLGSDNEQFF
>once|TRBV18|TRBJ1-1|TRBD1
TGTGCCAGCTCACCAGGGACAGACGAAAACACTGAAGCTTTCTTT
CASSPGTDENTEAFF
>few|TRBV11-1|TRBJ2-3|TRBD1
TGTGCCAGCAGCTTGGGACAGGGGACGACAGATACGCAGTATTTT
CASSLGQGTTDTQYF
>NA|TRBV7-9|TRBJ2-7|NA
TGTGCCAGCAGCTCCTACTCCTACGAGCAGTACTTC
CASSSYSYEQYF
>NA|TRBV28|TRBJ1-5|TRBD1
TGTGCCAGCAGGGTTCTACAGGGGGGTAGCAATCAGCCCCAGCATTTT
CASRVLQGGSNQPQHF
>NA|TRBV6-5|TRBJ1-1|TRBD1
TGTGCCAGCAGTTCCATGGGGACAGGGGTTGAAGCTTTCTTT
CASSSMGTGVEAFF
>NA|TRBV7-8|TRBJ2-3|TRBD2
TGTGCCAGCAGCTCCGGACTAGCGGGAGGATTAGATACGCAGTATTTT
CASSSGLAGGLDTQYF
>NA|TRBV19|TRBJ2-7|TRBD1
TGTGCCAGTAGTGACCCGGGACAGGGGATTAGGGAGCAGTACTTC
CASSDPGQGIREQYF
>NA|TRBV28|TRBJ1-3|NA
TGTGCCAGCACTCTGGACAGCTCTCCTGGAAACACCATATATTTT
CASTLDSSPGNTIYF
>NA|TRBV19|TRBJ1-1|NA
TGTGCCAGTAGTATGGGGCAGCCGAACACTGAAGCTTTCTTT
CASSMGQPNTEAFF
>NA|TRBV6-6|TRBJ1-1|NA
TGTGCCAGCAGGTGGGCTCTGGGCACTGAAGCTTTCTTT
CASRWALGTEAFF
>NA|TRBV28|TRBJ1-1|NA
TGTGCCAGCAGTTTACTGGTGGAGGTTGGGTTGAACACTGAAGCTTTCTTT
CASSLLVEVGLNTEAFF
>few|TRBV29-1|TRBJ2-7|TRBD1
TGCAGCGTTGCAACCGGACAGGACTTAATCTACGAGCAGTACTTC
CSVATGQDLIYEQYF
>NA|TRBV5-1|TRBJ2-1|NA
TGCGCCAGCAGCTTGGGGGCTAGCGATGAGCAGTTCTTC
CASSLGASDEQFF
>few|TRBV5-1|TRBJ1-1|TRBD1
TGCGCCAGCAGCTTGGCTTCTGGACAGGGCCTGTGGGACACTGAAGCTTTCTTT
CASSLASGQGLWDTEAFF
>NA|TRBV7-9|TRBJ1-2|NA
TGTGCCAGCAACCCCTCGGACAGAACGTATGGCTACACCTTC
CASNPSDRTYGYTF
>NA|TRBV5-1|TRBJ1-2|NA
TGCGCCAGCAGACCCGACAGGAACTATGGCTACACCTTC
CASRPDRNYGYTF
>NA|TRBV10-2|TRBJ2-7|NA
TGCGCCAGCAGTCGAGCAAGTTTAAACGAGCAGTACTTC
CASSRASLNEQYF
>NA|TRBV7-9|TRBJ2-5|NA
TGTGCCAGCAGCTTAGCCCTCGGCAGGGGACAAGAGACCCAGTACTTC
CASSLALGRGQETQYF
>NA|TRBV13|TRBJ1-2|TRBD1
TGTGCCAGCAGCTTAGAGTCCGACAGGGAATCCAGGTATGGCTACACCTTC
CASSLESDRESRYGYTF
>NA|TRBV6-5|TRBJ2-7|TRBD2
TGTGCCAGCAGTCCTAGCGGGAGGGGTGAGCAGTACTTC
CASSPSGRGEQYF
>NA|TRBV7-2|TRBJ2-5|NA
TGTGCCAGCAGCCCGCGGCTTGTTCGAGAGACCCAGTACTTC
CASSPRLVRETQYF
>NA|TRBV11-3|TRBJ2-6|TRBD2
TGTGCCAGCAGCACCGGGGGGGATGCTGGGGCCAACGTCCTGACTTTC
CASSTGGDAGANVLTF
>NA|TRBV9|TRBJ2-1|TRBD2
TGTGCCAGCAGCGGACCTTATAGCGGGAGGGGAAATGAGCAGTTCTTC
CASSGPYSGRGNEQFF